These 11 T cell receptor beta chains were all obtained from the same sample, sequenced in a study of Graves' ophthalmopathy and Graves' hyperthyroidism. The authors amplified TCR beta CDR3 regions, and they did so from RNA transcripts for repertoire sequencing. RT-PCR was first run with HTBI primers, then multiplex PCR in a second round. TCRdb redid the calling of the multiplex PCR reads with MiXCR, one entry per CDR3 protein. The sample has around 600,000 distinct CDR3 sequences; 35% to 50% are singletons. The source material was peripheral blood. Receptors were obtained from an adult man with Graves' ophthalmopathy.

The rearrangement uses TRBV29-1 and TRBJ2-1; 11 nucleotides agree with TRBD1. From germline, CDR1 is SQVTM and CDR2 ANQGSEA. The CDR3 is 13 residues long. J was trimmed by 9 bases and V by 7 bases; bases with no gene match: 8. CDR3 loop: CSAGQGAGGEQFF. In DNA, the CDR3 is TGCAGCGCAGGACAGGGGGCTGGTGGTGAGCAGTTCTTC.

The rearrangement joins TRBV19 to TRBJ2-7, with D perhaps TRBD2 (5 bases). This CDR3 region has 15 residues. V was clipped by 1 base and J by 0 bases, with 10 bases between them. The germline gives CDR1 LNHDA, CDR2 SQIVND (reference sequence). CDR3 bases: TGTGCCAGTAGTATAGTTAATAGCGTCTCCTACGAGCAGTACTTC. Translating it yields CASSIVNSVSYEQYF.

At least ten counts were recorded for this clonotype. The chain uses TRBV7-9 and TRBJ2-7; either TRBD1 or TRBD2 may fit D (5 bases each). Germline CDR1 and CDR2: SEHNR and FQNEAQ (reference sequence). Trimming stripped 4 bases from V and 7 bases from J, with 17 bases between. CDR3 length: 14 amino acids. CDR3 loop: CASSSPRGRGEQYF. As DNA, the CDR3 is TGTGCCAGCAGCTCGCCCCGGGGCCGTGGGGAGCAGTACTTC.

The chain recombines TRBV15 with TRBJ1-5, with 8 positions matching TRBD1. The J segment lost 6 bases and the V segment lost 0 bases, leaving 10 bases of the junction unmatched. This CDR3 comprises 17 residues. CDR1 and CDR2 from the germline V gene are LNHNV and YYDKDF (reference sequence). Here the CDR3 DNA reads TGTGCCACCAGCAGAGAAGTGGCCAGGGGGCGACGTCAGCCCCAGCATTTT. Protein sequence: CATSREVARGRRQPQHF.

The chain joins TRBV7-9 to TRBJ1-6, with a tentative D call TRBD1 (5 bases). CDR1 SEHNR and CDR2 FQNEAQ come from the germline V gene (reference sequence). The CDR3 runs to 13 residues. V was clipped by 11 bases and J by 7 bases, with 15 bases between them. CDR3 in DNA: TGTGCCTGGAGTGCAGGGTGGAATTCACCCCTCCACTTT. Residues: CAWSAGWNSPLHF.

The chain is built from TRBV15 and TRBJ2-5, with D hard to call. Trimming stripped 0 bases from V and 1 base from J, with 15 bases between. Germline lookup yields CDR1 LNHNV and CDR2 YYDKDF (reference sequence). The CDR3 has 17 amino acids. CDR3 in amino acids: CATSRDSAGLRQETQYF. DNA for the CDR3: TGTGCCACCAGCAGAGATAGTGCTGGGCTCCGCCAAGAGACCCAGTACTTC.

This clonotype was counted many times. V and J are TRBV7-2 and TRBJ2-5; 8 bases line up with TRBD2. Germline trimming cut 1 base from V and 5 bases from J; bases unmatched to any gene: 6. The length of the CDR3 is 15 residues. The germline V gene encodes CDR1 SGHTA and CDR2 FQGNSA. The CDR3 DNA reads as TGTGCCAGCAGCTTAGGGGGACTAGGGGAGGAGACCCAGTACTTC. This codes for CASSLGGLGEETQYF.

The chain carries TRBV12-5 and TRBJ2-7, with 9 bases aligning to TRBD1. The CDR3 contains 14 residues. Per germline, CDR1 LGHNT and CDR2 FRNRAP. After removal of 7 bases from V and 7 bases from J, the junction contained 11 bases not matched to a gene. The CDR3 DNA follows: TGTGCTAGTGCCTCGGGACAGGGAATACGTGAGCAGTACTTC. Protein product: CASASGQGIREQYF.

The V and J genes are TRBV7-9 and TRBJ1-1, with a tentative D call TRBD1 (5 bases). The germline V gene has CDR1 SEHNR and CDR2 FQNEAQ (reference sequence). V gave up 1 base and J gave up 3 bases, with 24 bases separating them. This CDR3 contains 19 residues. The CDR3 coding sequence is TGTGCCAGCAGCTTAGATCCCCTTCAGGGCCCATGGGTGGACACTGAAGCTTTCTTT. It specifies CASSLDPLQGPWVDTEAFF. Based on the CDR3 plus reference TRBV7-9 and TRBJ1-1, the full variable domain is DTGVSQNPRHKITKRGQNVTFRCDPISEHNRLYWYRQTLGQGPEFLTYFQNEAQLEKSRLLSDRFSAERPKGSFSTLEIQRTEQGDSAMYLCASSLDPLQGPWVDTEAFFGQGTRLTVV.

Many counts were recorded for this clonotype. The J gene is TRBJ1-3, the V gene TRBV7-2, with D possibly being TRBD1 (6 bases). Germline values: CDR1 SGHTA, CDR2 FQGNSA. V gave up 5 bases and J gave up 4 bases, with 15 bases separating them. The CDR3 is made up of 15 amino acids. DNA for the CDR3: TGTGCCAGCAGCCGAAGGACAGCGACGGGAAACACCATATATTTT. Protein product: CASSRRTATGNTIYF.

The table lists this clonotype with many counts. The chain employs TRBV20-1 and TRBJ2-7; 8 bases are a match to TRBD1. J lost 3 bases, V lost 5 bases, and 9 bases had no gene match. The CDR3 loop spans 14 amino acids. CDR1 is DFQATT and CDR2 is SNEGSKA in the germline V gene (reference sequence). CDR3 region: CSALSRGQGYEQYF. DNA of the CDR3: TGCAGTGCTCTCAGCCGCGGACAGGGCTACGAGCAGTACTTC.